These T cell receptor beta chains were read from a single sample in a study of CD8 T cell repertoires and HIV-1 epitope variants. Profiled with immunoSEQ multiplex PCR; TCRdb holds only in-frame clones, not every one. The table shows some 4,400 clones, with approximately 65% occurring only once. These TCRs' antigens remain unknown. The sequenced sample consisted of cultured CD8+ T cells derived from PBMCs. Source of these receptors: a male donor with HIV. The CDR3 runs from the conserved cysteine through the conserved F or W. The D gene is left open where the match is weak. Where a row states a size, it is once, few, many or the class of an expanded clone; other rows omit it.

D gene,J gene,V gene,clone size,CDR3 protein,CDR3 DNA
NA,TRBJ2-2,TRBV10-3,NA,CAISVRTGELFF,TGTGCCATCAGCGTTAGGACCGGGGAGCTGTTTTTT
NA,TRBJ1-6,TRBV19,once,CASSIGSGNSPLHF,TGTGCCAGTAGTATCGGGTCAGGGAATTCACCCCTCCACTTT
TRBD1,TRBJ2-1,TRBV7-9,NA,CASSLGQAPEQFF,TGTGCCAGCAGCCTTGGACAGGCTCCTGAGCAGTTCTTC
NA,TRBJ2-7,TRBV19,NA,CASSTGLKYEQYF,TGTGCCAGTAGTACGGGTCTTAAGTACGAGCAGTACTTC
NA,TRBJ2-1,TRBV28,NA,CASSLGEEVEQFF,TGTGCCAGCAGTTTAGGGGAGGAGGTTGAGCAGTTCTTC
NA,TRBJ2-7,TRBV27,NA,CASSLSGIGDEQYF,TGTGCCAGCAGTTTATCGGGGATTGGGGACGAGCAGTACTTC
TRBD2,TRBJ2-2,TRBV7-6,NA,CASSLEVAGGPSTGELFF,TGTGCCAGCAGCTTAGAGGTAGCGGGGGGACCGAGCACCGGGGAGCTGTTTTTT
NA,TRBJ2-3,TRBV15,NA,CATSKFRRTTGTDTQYF,TGTGCCACCAGCAAATTTAGACGGACTACCGGCACAGATACGCAGTATTTT
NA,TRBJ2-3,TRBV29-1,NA,CSVEGGPPRADTQYF,TGCAGCGTTGAAGGCGGACCGCCGAGGGCAGATACGCAGTATTTT
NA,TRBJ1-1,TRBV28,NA,CASSMGGRNTEAFF,TGTGCCAGCAGTATGGGGGGAAGAAACACTGAAGCTTTCTTT
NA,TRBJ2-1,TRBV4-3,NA,CASSQDRRSYNEQFF,TGCGCCAGCAGCCAAGATCGACGCTCCTACAATGAGCAGTTCTTC
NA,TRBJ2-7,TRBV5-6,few,CASSTAGSSYEQYF,TGTGCCAGCAGCACGGCCGGAAGCTCCTACGAGCAGTACTTC
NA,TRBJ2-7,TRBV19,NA,CASSITLAAYEQYF,TGTGCCAGTAGTATAACCCTAGCTGCCTACGAGCAGTACTTC
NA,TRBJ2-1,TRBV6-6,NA,CASSYGGNEQFF,TGTGCCAGCAGTTACGGGGGGAATGAGCAGTTCTTC
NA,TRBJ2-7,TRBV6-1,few,CATTRPLGYEQYF,TGTGCCACAACCCGACCCCTTGGCTACGAGCAGTACTTC
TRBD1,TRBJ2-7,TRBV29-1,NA,CSSRDSSYEQYF,TGCAGCTCCCGGGACAGTTCCTACGAGCAGTACTTC
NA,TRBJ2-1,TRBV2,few,CASSHSVSSYNEQFF,TGTGCCAGCAGTCATAGCGTCAGCTCCTACAATGAGCAGTTCTTC
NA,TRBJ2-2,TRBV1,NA,CTSSQGSGGQDTGELFF,TGCACCAGCAGCCAAGGTTCGGGGGGGCAGGACACCGGGGAGCTGTTTTTT
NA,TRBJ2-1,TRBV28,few,CASSLYNEQFF,TGTGCCAGCAGTTTGTACAATGAGCAGTTCTTC
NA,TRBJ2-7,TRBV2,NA,CASSASGTGEQYF,TGTGCCAGCAGTGCCTCCGGGACCGGCGAGCAGTACTTC
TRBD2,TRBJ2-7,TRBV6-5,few,CASSYYGGGDEQYF,TGTGCCAGCAGTTACTACGGGGGAGGGGACGAGCAGTACTTC
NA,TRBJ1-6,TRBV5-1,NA,CASSLDDNGHNSPLHF,TGCGCCAGCAGCTTGGACGACAATGGGCACAATTCACCCCTCCACTTT
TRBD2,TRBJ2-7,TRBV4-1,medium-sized,CASSQGTSNEQYF,TGCGCCAGCAGCCAAGGGACTAGCAACGAGCAGTACTTC
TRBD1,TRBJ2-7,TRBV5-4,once,CASSLVDRSYEQYF,TGTGCCAGCAGCTTGGTGGACAGGTCCTACGAGCAGTACTTC
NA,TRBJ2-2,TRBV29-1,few,CSVLKGTGELFF,TGCAGCGTCTTGAAGGGCACCGGGGAGCTGTTTTTT
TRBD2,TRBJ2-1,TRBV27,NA,CASSPLPSGGHNEQFF,TGTGCCAGCAGCCCCCTCCCTAGCGGGGGCCACAATGAGCAGTTCTTC
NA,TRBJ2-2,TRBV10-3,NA,CAISEPLLRSNTGELFF,TGTGCCATCAGTGAACCTCTTTTGCGGTCGAACACCGGGGAGCTGTTTTTT
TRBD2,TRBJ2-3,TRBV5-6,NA,CASSHRGVPDTQYF,TGTGCCAGCAGCCACCGGGGGGTGCCAGATACGCAGTATTTT
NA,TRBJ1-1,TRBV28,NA,CASSWGFTEAFF,TGTGCCAGCAGTTGGGGGTTCACTGAAGCTTTCTTT
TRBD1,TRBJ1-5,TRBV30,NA,CAWSTGVGQPQHF,TGTGCCTGGAGTACAGGGGTTGGTCAGCCCCAGCATTTT
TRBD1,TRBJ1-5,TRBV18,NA,CASSRGQGEGQPQHF,TGTGCCAGCTCCCGGGGACAGGGGGAAGGTCAGCCCCAGCATTTT
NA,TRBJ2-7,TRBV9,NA,CASSATAGQAYEQYF,TGTGCCAGCAGCGCGACCGCGGGTCAGGCCTACGAGCAGTACTTC
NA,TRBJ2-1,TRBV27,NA,CATSTAFYNEQFF,TGTGCCACCTCGACAGCGTTCTACAATGAGCAGTTCTTC
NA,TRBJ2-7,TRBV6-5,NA,CASRPIGGYEQYF,TGTGCCAGCAGACCTATTGGGGGCTACGAGCAGTACTTC
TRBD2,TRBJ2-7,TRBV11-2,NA,CASSQGRGSEQYF,TGTGCCAGCAGTCAAGGGAGGGGCTCCGAGCAGTACTTC
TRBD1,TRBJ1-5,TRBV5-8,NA,CASSWAGGSPQHF,TGTGCCAGCAGCTGGGCAGGGGGAAGTCCCCAGCATTTT
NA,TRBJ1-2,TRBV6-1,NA,CASSEVSGYGYTF,TGTGCCAGCAGTGAAGTTTCGGGGTATGGCTACACCTTC
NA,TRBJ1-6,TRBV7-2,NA,CASSPRSGVSPLHF,TGTGCCAGCAGCCCCCGGTCGGGGGTTTCACCCCTCCACTTT
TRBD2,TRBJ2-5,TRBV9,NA,CASSEFLAGPQETQYF,TGTGCCAGCAGTGAATTCCTAGCGGGGCCTCAAGAGACCCAGTACTTC
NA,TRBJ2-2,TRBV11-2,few,CASSLARRTGELFF,TGTGCCAGCAGCTTAGCCCGGAGGACCGGGGAGCTGTTTTTT
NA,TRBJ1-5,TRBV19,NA,CASSVGEWGNQPQHF,TGTGCCAGTAGTGTCGGGGAATGGGGCAATCAGCCCCAGCATTTT
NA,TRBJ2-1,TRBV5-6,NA,CASSLGGGSGPYNEQFF,TGTGCCAGCAGCTTGGGAGGAGGTAGCGGACCGTACAATGAGCAGTTCTTC
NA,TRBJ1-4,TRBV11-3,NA,CASSPFSGGQDNEKLFF,TGTGCCAGCAGCCCCTTTAGCGGGGGGCAAGATAATGAAAAACTGTTTTTT